This T cell receptor beta chain is from a study of PD-1 blockade in classical Hodgkin lymphoma. Study-wide points: Any patient who commenced nivolumab under 1 year after ASCT was excluded.

This CDR3 is built from 17 residues. Autologous stem cell transplantation was followed by relapse in every patient, and brentuximab vedotin exposure varied. Note on this clone: The antigen is not known.

The assay was immunoSEQ multiplex PCR, and TCRdb's table has in-frame clones only and misses some. This sample yields approximately 7,800 clones, of which 77% are seen a single time; 34% belongs to the top ten. This clonotype originated in a human donor with classical Hodgkin lymphoma. This material consisted of peripheral blood mononuclear cells (PBMCs), taken before the second cycle of nivolumab. J is TRBJ2-7 and V is TRBV21-1; the DNA was not used to check the table's D call, TRBD1. TRBV21-1 corresponds to a pseudogene. The CDR3 protein is CASSKVRTGEASYEQYF. The CDR3 bases are TGTGCCAGCAGCAAAGTGCGGACAGGGGAGGCCTCCTACGAGCAGTACTTC.